The clone carrying this TCR beta chain was recorded a few times. Its antigen is not known. The data are from a study of blood T cells in healthy people across ages. Overall study findings and caveats: Strongly correlated with naive T cell percentage was TCR beta diversity. Comparison with aged donors showed that long-lived donors had more naive CD4+ cells and higher diversity. Across the age range, TCR beta diversity per million T cells fell in a roughly linear way. PBMCs left unsorted prevented a conclusive naive versus antigen-experienced comparison.

A sample-barcoded 5' primer and a J-beta primer mix were used in a second PCR of roughly 6 to 11 cycles. MiXCR, applied by TCRdb to the 5' RACE reads, yields one record per CDR3 protein. The data show 1.5 million to 2 million distinct CDR3 sequences, 34% seen once. The germline V and J ends were trimmed by 1 base and 0 bases, with 10 bases remaining between them. The CDR3 is 17 residues long. This chain joins TRBV12-3 or TRBV12-4 and TRBJ1-6; D not resolved. The sequence was collected from a woman aged 25 to 39 in good health. The source material was blood. CDR3 DNA: TGTGCCAGCAGTTTAGACAGTATAAGCTCCTATAATTCACCCCTCCACTTT. It is translated as CASSLDSISSYNSPLHF.